The 11 T cell receptor beta chains below come from one sample, sequenced in a study of blood T cell repertoires in COVID-19. Profiled with immunoSEQ multiplex PCR; TCRdb holds only in-frame clones, not every one. Of under 170,000 clones listed, about four fifths are singletons. Sequencing was carried out using peripheral blood. The source of these receptors is a man between 65 and 85 years old with acute or convalescent COVID-19.

This clone has a single count. This chain links TRBV18 with TRBJ1-2; D is ambiguous. The V gene's germline CDR1 is KGHSH and CDR2 LQKENI. Trimming shortened V by 2 bases and J by 5 bases, and 9 bases separated the two germline ends. The CDR3 extends over 13 amino acids. The CDR3 DNA sequence: TGTGCCAGCTCACCAGACTCGCAGTATGGCTACACCTTC. Amino acid sequence: CASSPDSQYGYTF.

The chain is built from TRBV14 and TRBJ2-3, with D unresolved. Trimming removed 4 bases at V and 6 bases at J, with 14 bases between. The CDR3 sequence is 14 residues long. Germline V gives CDR1 SGHDN, CDR2 FVKESK. The chain's CDR3 is CASSPAANGDTQYF. The CDR3, as DNA: TGTGCCAGCAGCCCGGCTGCTAACGGGGATACGCAGTATTTT.

The rearrangement uses TRBV5-1 and TRBJ1-1; D call uncertain. The CDR3 spans 15 residues. Trimming removed 4 bases at V and 4 bases at J, with 17 bases between. Germline lookup yields CDR1 SGHRS and CDR2 YFSETQ. Here the CDR3 reads CASSPIRGSVTEAFF. For the CDR3, the DNA is TGCGCCAGCAGCCCAATTCGGGGATCGGTCACTGAAGCTTTCTTT. Full variable domain (remainder filled in from reference TRBV5-1 and TRBJ1-1): KAGVTQTPRYLIKTRGQQVTLSCSPISGHRSVSWYQQTPGQGLQFLFEYFSETQRNKGNFPGRFSGRQFSNSRSEMNVSTLELGDSALYLCASSPIRGSVTEAFFGQGTRLTVV.

The V call is TRBV3-1 (or the pseudogene TRBV3-2), the J call TRBJ2-7, with 9 bases identical to TRBD1. Germline assignment: CDR1 LGHDT and CDR2 YNNKEL (reference sequence). V lost 1 base, J lost 6 bases, and 13 bases stayed unmatched. The CDR3 has 17 amino acids. Here the CDR3 reads CASSQAAPQGARGEQYF. The CDR3 DNA follows: TGTGCCAGCAGCCAAGCCGCTCCACAGGGGGCGCGGGGCGAGCAGTACTTC.

The chain is built from TRBV28 and TRBJ1-2; no clear D. The germline V gene has CDR1 MDHEN and CDR2 SYDVKM. This CDR3 comprises 14 residues. V was shortened by 6 bases and J by 4 bases, with 15 bases between the two germline ends. CDR3 loop: CASRMTSVGYGYTF. The CDR3 DNA sequence: TGTGCCAGCAGGATGACTTCCGTCGGCTATGGCTACACCTTC.

The V gene is TRBV9, the J gene TRBJ2-2; weak D call: TRBD1 (6 bases). This CDR3 comprises 16 residues. The germline CDR1 and CDR2 sequences are SGDLS and YYNGEE. The germline V and J ends were trimmed by 0 bases and 0 bases, with 9 bases remaining between them. The CDR3 spells CASSVVGATNTGELFF. For the CDR3, the DNA is TGTGCCAGCAGCGTAGTGGGGGCGACGAACACCGGGGAGCTGTTTTTT.

J is TRBJ1-4 and V is TRBV5-1; 7 bases line up with TRBD1. Germline V gene lookup returns CDR1 SGHRS and CDR2 YFSETQ. The CDR3 consists of 15 residues. The trim removed 3 bases at V and 3 bases at J, leaving 5 bases unmatched. The CDR3 nucleotides are TGCGCCAGCAGCTCTCAGGGGGTTGCTAATGAAAAACTGTTTTTT. This codes for CASSSQGVANEKLFF. Combining the CDR3 with reference TRBV5-1 and TRBJ1-4 gives the whole variable domain KAGVTQTPRYLIKTRGQQVTLSCSPISGHRSVSWYQQTPGQGLQFLFEYFSETQRNKGNFPGRFSGRQFSNSRSEMNVSTLELGDSALYLCASSSQGVANEKLFFGSGTQLSVL.

This clone was seen a few times. This chain uses TRBV7-9 with TRBJ2-7; D not resolved. Deletions cut 3 bases from V and 3 bases from J, with 3 bases between. This CDR3 region has 11 residues. Germline CDR1 is SEHNR and CDR2 is FQNEAQ (reference sequence). The chain's CDR3 is CASSFVYEQYF. The CDR3 DNA reads as TGTGCCAGCAGCTTCGTCTACGAGCAGTACTTC.

The CDR3 is CASREQGWGQPQHF. The CDR3 nucleotides read TGTGCCAGCAGGGAACAGGGTTGGGGGCAGCCCCAGCATTTT. The chain employs TRBV6-6 and TRBJ1-5; tentatively, D is TRBD1 (6 bases). This CDR3 is 14 amino acids long. Trimming took off 6 bases at V and 7 bases at J, with 16 bases between the two ends. The germline V gene encodes CDR1 MNHNY and CDR2 SVGAGI (reference sequence).

The chain has TRBV11-2 and TRBJ1-6; a weak D match, TRBD1 (5 bases). This CDR3 has 15 amino acids. The V gene lost 0 bases and the J gene lost 10 bases, with 13 bases spanning the gap. Germline assignment: CDR1 SGHAT and CDR2 FQNNGV. CDR3 loop: CASSLDRGNGSPLHF. In DNA, the CDR3 is TGTGCCAGCAGCTTAGATCGGGGGAATGGATCACCCCTCCACTTT.

The chain employs TRBV28 and TRBJ2-7; tentative D call: TRBD2 (6 bases). The CDR3 length is 14 residues. V gave up 9 bases and J gave up 0 bases, with 15 bases separating them. Germline CDR1 and CDR2: MDHEN and SYDVKM. The CDR3 region has the DNA TGTGCCAGTCAAACTCCGGGACTCTCCTACGAGCAGTACTTC. This encodes CASQTPGLSYEQYF.